These 6 T cell receptor beta chains originate from one sample sequenced in a study of T cells in Graves' hyperthyroidism and ophthalmopathy. It was RNA transcripts that yielded the amplified TCR beta CDR3 regions. HTBI primers were used for first-round RT-PCR of the TCR CDR3. One entry per CDR3 protein results from TCRdb running MiXCR on the multiplex PCR reads. The data show about 500,000 distinct CDR3 sequences, around 15% seen once. The source material was blood. All receptors come from a woman between 18 and 30 years old with Graves' hyperthyroidism.

This clonotype was seen more than once but under ten times. This chain links TRBV7-9 with TRBJ2-1; D is ambiguous. This CDR3 has 15 amino acids. Trimming took off 2 bases at V and 7 bases at J, with 15 bases between the two ends. Germline CDR1 is SEHNR and CDR2 is FQNEAQ (reference sequence). The CDR3 DNA reads TGTGCCAGCAGCTTACGCGATGATGGTGCGAATGAGCAGTTCTTC. Its translation is CASSLRDDGANEQFF.

The chain links TRBV2 to TRBJ2-7; no reliable D call. V was cut by 6 bases and J by 6 bases, with 18 bases left in between. Germline-derived CDR1 and CDR2 are SNHLY and FYNNEI. The CDR3 runs 14 residues. CDR3 residues: CASRGSSSTLEQYF. The CDR3, as DNA: TGTGCCAGCAGGGGATCTTCTAGTACCCTCGAGCAGTACTTC.

To note about this clonotype: This CDR3 fails to terminate in the conserved phenylalanine or tryptophan, so it likely reflects a read error. J is TRBJ2-1 and V is TRBV10-3, with 8 bases fitting TRBD2. J was trimmed by 6 bases and V by 7 bases; bases with no gene match: 5. Germline V gene sequence: CDR1 ENHRY, CDR2 SYGVKD. The CDR3 is made up of 13 amino acids. CDR3 DNA: TGTGCCATCAAGGGACTAGGAGTCAATGAGCAGTTCCTC. Amino acids: CAIKGLGVNEQFL.

This rearrangement joins TRBV12-3 or TRBV12-4 to TRBJ2-1, with a possible D match to TRBD2 (7 bases). Trimming stripped 3 bases from V and 9 bases from J, with 21 bases between. The CDR3 is 16 residues long. The CDR3 sequence is CASSLASGLGGGEQFF. The DNA of the CDR3 is TGTGCCAGCAGTTTGGCCTCGGGCCTAGGGGGGGGTGAGCAGTTCTTC.

This clonotype appeared a few times. J is TRBJ1-1 and V is TRBV7-9, with 12 bases fitting TRBD1. V dropped 5 bases and J dropped 3; count of bases not matched to a gene: 10. Per germline, CDR1 SEHNR and CDR2 FQNEAQ (reference sequence). There are 17 residues in the CDR3. CDR3 coding DNA: TGTGCCAGCAGCATTCGCGGGACAGGGGGCCGGGACACTGAAGCTTTCTTT. It is translated as CASSIRGTGGRDTEAFF.

This chain links TRBV7-9 with TRBJ2-7, with D perhaps matching TRBD1 (6 bases). The V end was cut by 1 base, the J end by 3 bases, with 16 bases between. Germline V gives CDR1 SEHNR, CDR2 FQNEAQ (reference sequence). CDR3 length: 16 residues. This chain's CDR3 is CASSLGRDTNVYEQYF. CDR3 bases: TGTGCCAGCAGCTTAGGAAGGGACACCAACGTCTACGAGCAGTACTTC.